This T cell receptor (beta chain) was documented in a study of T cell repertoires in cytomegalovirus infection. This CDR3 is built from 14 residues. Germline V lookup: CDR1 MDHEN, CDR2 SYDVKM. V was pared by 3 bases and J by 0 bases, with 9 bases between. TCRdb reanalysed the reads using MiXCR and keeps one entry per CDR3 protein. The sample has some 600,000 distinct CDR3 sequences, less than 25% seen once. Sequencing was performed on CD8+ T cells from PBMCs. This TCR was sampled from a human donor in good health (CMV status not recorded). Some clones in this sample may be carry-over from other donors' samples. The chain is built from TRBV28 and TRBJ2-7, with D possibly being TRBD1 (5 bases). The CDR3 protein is CASSFRQSSYEQYV. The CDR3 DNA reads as TGTGCCAGCAGTTTTCGACAGAGCTCCTACGAGCAGTACGTC.